This entry lists 14 T cell receptor beta chains sequenced from one sample in a study of PD-1 blockade in mismatch repair-deficient tumors (dated 2017 in TCRdb). The library was produced with the immunoSEQ multiplex PCR assay. TCRdb retrieved this table from immuneACCESS and kept in-frame rearrangements only. Not all clones are present; in checked studies, unresolved V genes account for under half, and no reason is known for the remainder. The sample contains tens of thousands of clones, around 73% of them found a single time. About 5% of the sample belongs to the ten largest clones. This sample comprised peripheral blood, obtained 2 weeks after starting pembrolizumab. These receptors were obtained from an adult with mismatch repair-deficient cancer.

The chain uses TRBV10-3 and TRBJ2-1; no clear D gene. The CDR3 extends over 14 amino acids. CDR1 is ENHRY and CDR2 is SYGVKD in the germline V gene. Trimming pared 10 bases from V and 5 bases from J, leaving 18 bases between. Here the CDR3 DNA reads TGTGCCACCGGCCCATTTGCGCGAGACAATGAGCAGTTCTTC. Translation: CATGPFARDNEQFF.

J is TRBJ1-1 and V is TRBV7-9; D unclear. The CDR3 runs to 11 residues. Deletions cut 4 bases from V and 7 bases from J, with 7 bases between. Germline assignment: CDR1 SEHNR and CDR2 FQNEAQ (reference sequence). The CDR3 sequence: CASSSKGEAFF. DNA for the CDR3: TGTGCCAGCAGCTCTAAGGGTGAAGCTTTCTTT. The whole variable domain, filled in from reference TRBV7-9 and TRBJ1-1, reads DTGVSQNPRHKITKRGQNVTFRCDPISEHNRLYWYRQTLGQGPEFLTYFQNEAQLEKSRLLSDRFSAERPKGSFSTLEIQRTEQGDSAMYLCASSSKGEAFFGQGTRLTVV.

This clone was picked up a small number of times. V gene TRBV30 combines with J gene TRBJ2-2; no reliable D call. V lost 0 bases and J 7 bases, leaving 9 bases between the germline ends. The CDR3 has 13 residues. Germline loops: CDR1 GTSNPN, CDR2 SVGIG (reference sequence). CDR3 sequence: CAWSVGTVGELFF. For the CDR3, the DNA is TGTGCCTGGAGTGTCGGTACAGTCGGGGAGCTGTTTTTT.

This clone occurred a few times. The chain carries TRBV5-1 and TRBJ2-7; D is unresolved. CDR1 and CDR2 (germline): SGHRS, YFSETQ. The CDR3 totals 15 residues. Between the trimmed V and J ends, which lost 4 bases and 1 base, there was a span of 15 bases. The CDR3 nucleotides read TGCGCCAGCAGCGAGGCACCGGGTGGGTCCTACGAGCAGTACTTC. Translated: CASSEAPGGSYEQYF.

J is TRBJ2-7 and V is TRBV9, with D unresolved. Trimming removed 4 bases at V and 2 bases at J, with 16 bases between. This CDR3 is 15 amino acids long. CDR1 and CDR2 from the germline V gene are SGDLS and YYNGEE. The CDR3 is CASSPSPGLTYEQYF. The CDR3 region has the DNA TGTGCCAGCAGCCCTTCCCCGGGCCTAACCTACGAGCAGTACTTC.

This clone was detected only a few times. The chain links TRBV19 to TRBJ1-5; D is unresolved. Per germline, CDR1 LNHDA and CDR2 SQIVND (reference sequence). V dropped 5 bases and J dropped 1 base, with 12 bases sitting between them. CDR3 length equals 15 residues. DNA of the CDR3: TGTGCCAGTAGTGATCGGGTAGGAAGCAATCAGCCCCAGCATTTT. It yields the protein CASSDRVGSNQPQHF.

The V gene is TRBV11-3, the J gene TRBJ2-7; D remains unclear. The CDR3 is made up of 13 amino acids. Trimming shortened V by 6 bases and J by 6 bases, and 15 bases separated the two germline ends. CDR1 and CDR2 (germline): SGHNT, YENEEA. CDR3 nucleotide sequence: TGTGCCAGCAGACCCATCGGATCCCCCGAGCAGTACTTC. The encoded protein is CASRPIGSPEQYF. Full variable domain (missing parts from reference TRBV11-3 and TRBJ2-7): EAGVVQSPRYKIIEKKQPVAFWCNPISGHNTLYWYLQNLGQGPELLIRYENEEAVDDSQLPKDRFSAERLKGVDSTLKIQPAELGDSAVYLCASRPIGSPEQYFGPGTRLTVT.

J is TRBJ2-7 and V is TRBV27, with 8 positions matching TRBD2. After removal of 5 bases from V and 4 bases from J, the junction contained 10 bases not matched to a gene. The CDR3 has 15 residues. Per the germline V gene, CDR1 is MNHEY and CDR2 is SMNVEV (reference sequence). The CDR3 here is CASSLLAGSRYEQYF. The CDR3 bases are TGTGCCAGCAGTCTCTTAGCGGGATCTAGGTACGAGCAGTACTTC.

The V and J genes are TRBV7-9 and TRBJ2-7; 8 bases fit TRBD2. Trimming cost V 4 bases and J 2 bases; bases outside gene matches: 10. CDR1 SEHNR and CDR2 FQNEAQ come from the germline V gene (reference sequence). The CDR3 spans 16 residues. The CDR3 nucleotides are TGTGCCAGCAGCTCCGCGGGGGGAAGAACTACCTACGAGCAGTACTTC. Its translation: CASSSAGGRTTYEQYF.

The CDR3 nucleotides read TGTGCCAGCAGTTACTCGAAGGGCTACGAGCAGTACTTC. Protein product: CASSYSKGYEQYF. V is TRBV6-5 and J is TRBJ2-7, with D unresolved. Germline values: CDR1 MNHEY, CDR2 SVGAGI. V gave up 0 bases and J gave up 3 bases, with 6 bases separating them. The CDR3 is 13 residues long.

The chain links TRBV15 to TRBJ2-5; D is possibly TRBD1 or TRBD2 (5 bases each). This CDR3 has 15 amino acids. Per the germline V gene, CDR1 is LNHNV and CDR2 is YYDKDF (reference sequence). Trimming took off 3 bases at V and 1 base at J, with 12 bases between the two ends. CDR3 DNA sequence: TGTGCCACCAGCAGTTTCCGGGACGTCCAAGAGACCCAGTACTTC. It is translated as CATSSFRDVQETQYF.

This clone is a singleton in its sample. The CDR3 here is CAISGDTVGNYGYTF. The CDR3 DNA follows: TGTGCCATCAGTGGGGACACAGTAGGTAACTATGGCTACACCTTC. This rearrangement joins TRBV10-3 to TRBJ1-2; D may be TRBD1 (6 bases). V was trimmed by 4 bases and J by 1 base, leaving 13 bases between them. Per the germline V gene, CDR1 is ENHRY and CDR2 is SYGVKD. This CDR3 comprises 15 residues.

This clone was found a few times. Here the CDR3 reads CASSSGITYNEQFF. CDR3 nucleotide sequence: TGTGCCAGCAGTAGCGGGATCACCTACAATGAGCAGTTCTTC. The chain has TRBV6-1 and TRBJ2-1, with 7 bases fitting TRBD2. Germline values: CDR1 MNHNS, CDR2 SASEGT. CDR3 length equals 14 residues. J was trimmed by 2 bases and V by 5 bases; bases with no gene match: 3.

The rearrangement uses TRBV5-8 and TRBJ2-7; D ambiguous. Deletions cut 0 bases from V and 6 bases from J, with 4 bases between. Germline-derived CDR1 and CDR2 are SGHTS and YDEGEE. The CDR3 is 11 amino acids. DNA of the CDR3: TGTGCCAGCAGCTTGGCAGCCGAGCAGTACTTC. This encodes CASSLAAEQYF.